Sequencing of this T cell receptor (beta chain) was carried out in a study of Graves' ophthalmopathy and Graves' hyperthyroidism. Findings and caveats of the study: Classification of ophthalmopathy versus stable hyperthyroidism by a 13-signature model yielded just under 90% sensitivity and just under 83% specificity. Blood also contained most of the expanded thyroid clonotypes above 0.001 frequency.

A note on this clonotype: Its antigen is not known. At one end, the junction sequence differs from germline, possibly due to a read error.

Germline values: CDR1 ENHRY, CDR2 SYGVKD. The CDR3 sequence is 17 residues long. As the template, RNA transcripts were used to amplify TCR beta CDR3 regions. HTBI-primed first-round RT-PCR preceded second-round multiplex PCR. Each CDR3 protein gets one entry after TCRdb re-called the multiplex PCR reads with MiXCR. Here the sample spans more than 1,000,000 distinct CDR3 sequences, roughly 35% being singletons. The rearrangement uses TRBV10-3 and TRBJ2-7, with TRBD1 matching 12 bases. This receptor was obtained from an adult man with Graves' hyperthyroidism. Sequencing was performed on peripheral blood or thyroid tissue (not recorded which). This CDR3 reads CASSDWGQGAKVYEQYF. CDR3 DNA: TGTGCCAGCAGTGATTGGGGACAGGGGGCAAAGGTTTACGAGCAGTACTTC.